This section outlines one T cell receptor (beta chain) sequence together with its context. Profiled with immunoSEQ multiplex PCR; TCRdb holds only in-frame clones, not every one. The sample consists of 150,000 to 200,000 clones, roughly 80% of them appearing once. This sample stems from a study of blood T cell repertoires in COVID-19. Study-wide context: Donors in the United States, Italy and Spain gave samples during acute or convalescent COVID-19.

Trimming removed 4 bases from V and 2 bases from J; junction bases left unmatched: 5. The germline V gene has CDR1 LGHDT and CDR2 YNNKEL (reference sequence). The CDR3 length is 17 residues. The source of this sequence is a man between 65 and 80 years old with active or convalescent COVID-19. The chain has TRBV3-1 (or the pseudogene TRBV3-2) and TRBJ2-3; 14 bases are shared with TRBD2. Sequencing was performed on peripheral blood. Written as DNA, the CDR3 is TGTGCCAGCAGCCTCTTGGGACTAGCGGGGGACACAGATACGCAGTATTTT. Translation gives CASSLLGLAGDTDTQYF.